The next 28 T cell receptor beta chains were all read from a single sample in a study of blood T cell repertoires in COVID-19. Sequencing was performed with immunoSEQ multiplex PCR; in TCRdb, only in-frame clones are kept and a portion is missing. Of roughly 130,000 clones in the sample, roughly 84% were seen once. The source material was PBMCs or T cells enriched from blood (not recorded which). The receptors shown here come from a woman under 40 who had recovered from COVID-19.

The rearrangement joins TRBV9 to TRBJ1-3, with 7 bases fitting TRBD1. Per germline, CDR1 SGDLS and CDR2 YYNGEE. The CDR3 covers 16 residues. V shed 3 bases and J 0 bases; nucleotides not matched to a gene: 6. The CDR3 loop is CASSAPGGISGNTIYF. The CDR3 DNA follows: TGTGCCAGCAGCGCCCCAGGGGGTATCTCTGGAAACACCATATATTTT. Combining the CDR3 with reference TRBV9 and TRBJ1-3 gives the whole variable domain DSGVTQTPKHLITATGQRVTLRCSPRSGDLSVYWYQQSLDQGLQFLIQYYNGEERAKGNILERFSAQQFPDLHSELNLSSLELGDSALYFCASSAPGGISGNTIYFGEGSWLTVV.

The chain uses TRBV19 and TRBJ1-5; unclear D gene. The CDR3 loop spans 15 amino acids. Germline values: CDR1 LNHDA, CDR2 SQIVND (reference sequence). With 5 bases removed from V and 1 base from J, the gap between germline ends came to 12 bases. The CDR3 protein is CASSPGFYSNQPQHF. The CDR3 DNA is TGTGCCAGTAGTCCCGGGTTTTACAGCAATCAGCCCCAGCATTTT.

This clone was counted between two and nine times. J is TRBJ2-7 and V is TRBV25-1; 13 positions agree with TRBD2. The germline V gene has CDR1 MGHDK and CDR2 SYGVNS. V lost 6 bases to trimming and J lost 6 bases; unmatched junction nucleotides: 8. The CDR3 covers 15 residues. CDR3 in amino acids: CASRGTSGTGREQYF. CDR3 DNA: TGTGCCAGCAGGGGGACTAGCGGGACGGGACGCGAGCAGTACTTC.

This chain connects TRBV6-2 or TRBV6-3 to TRBJ1-2; the D gene is possibly TRBD1 (5 bases). Germline V gene sequence: CDR1 MNHEY, CDR2 SVGEGT. The CDR3 covers 16 residues. V lost 6 bases, J lost 4 bases, and 21 bases lay in between. CDR3 DNA: TGTGCCAGCAGCTCCCCTGCCTTACAGGCTTTCTATGGCTACACCTTC. As protein: CASSSPALQAFYGYTF.

The genes are TRBV29-1 and TRBJ2-1; no clear D. The CDR3 runs to 11 residues. V lost 3 bases, J lost 12 bases, and 12 bases lay in between. From germline, CDR1 is SQVTM and CDR2 ANQGSEA. Here the CDR3 DNA reads TGCAGCGTTGACCGTGGTGGAGTGCAGTTCTTC. Protein: CSVDRGGVQFF.

The gene calls are TRBV7-9 and TRBJ2-5; 11 bases align to TRBD2. Germline V gives CDR1 SEHNR, CDR2 FQNEAQ (reference sequence). V shed 6 bases, J shed 5 bases, and the junction held 11 bases outside the gene matches. This CDR3 spans 16 amino acids. The CDR3 DNA reads TGTGCCAGCAGGGCTGCCGGGACTAGCGGTGGTGAGACCCAGTACTTC. Translation: CASRAAGTSGGETQYF.

This chain links TRBV30 with TRBJ1-1; no reliable D call. Germline values: CDR1 GTSNPN, CDR2 SVGIG (reference sequence). Trimming stripped 2 bases from V and 5 bases from J, with 15 bases between. The CDR3 runs 14 residues. This chain's CDR3 is CAWSPVRRATEAFF. The CDR3 DNA reads TGTGCCTGGAGTCCCGTCCGGAGGGCTACTGAAGCTTTCTTT. The full variable domain, in which reference TRBV30 and TRBJ1-1 provide the parts outside the CDR3, is SQTIHQWPATLVQPVGSPLSLECTVEGTSNPNLYWYRQAAGRGLQLLFYSVGIGQISSEVPQNLSASRPQDRQFILSSKKLLLSDSGFYLCAWSPVRRATEAFFGQGTRLTVV.

The chain is built from TRBV3-1 (or the pseudogene TRBV3-2) and TRBJ2-3; 16 bases are a match to TRBD2. The V and J ends lost 3 bases and 6 bases, in that order; junction bases with no gene match: 6. Germline lookup yields CDR1 LGHDT and CDR2 YNNKEL (reference sequence). There are 17 residues in the CDR3. CDR3 region: CASSQGTSGRARDTQYF. CDR3 nucleotides: TGTGCCAGCAGCCAGGGGACTAGCGGGAGGGCCCGGGATACGCAGTATTTT.

This clone was recorded once. The rearrangement links TRBV11-2 to TRBJ2-7, with TRBD1 matching over 7 bases. The CDR3 contains 13 residues. Germline V gives CDR1 SGHAT, CDR2 FQNNGV. J was trimmed by 3 bases and V by 8 bases; bases with no gene match: 7. The CDR3 is CASARGPNYEQYF. The CDR3 nucleotides read TGTGCCAGCGCGAGGGGGCCGAACTACGAGCAGTACTTC.

This clone showed up just once. This chain uses TRBV5-4 with TRBJ1-1; D may be TRBD1 (5 bases). The CDR3 runs to 14 residues. Trimming cost V 0 bases and J 1 base, with 7 bases left between them. Germline-derived CDR1 and CDR2 are SGHNT and YYREEE (reference sequence). The CDR3 region is CASSLGQQNTEAFF. CDR3 sequence (DNA): TGTGCCAGCAGCTTGGGACAGCAGAACACTGAAGCTTTCTTT.

This chain uses TRBV4-2 with TRBJ2-2; 8 bases agree with TRBD1. This CDR3 has 16 amino acids. With 0 bases clipped from V and 6 bases from J, the junction kept 6 bases outside the gene matches. Germline-derived CDR1 and CDR2 are LGHNA and YNFKEQ. The CDR3 DNA is TGTGCCAGCAGCCAAGATCCGGCAGGGGGCCCCGGGGAGCTGTTTTTT. Translation: CASSQDPAGGPGELFF.

The gene calls are TRBV28 and TRBJ1-5; D is unclear. Between the trimmed V and J ends, which lost 5 bases and 5 bases, there was a span of 7 bases. Looked up from germline, CDR1 is MDHEN and CDR2 is SYDVKM. The CDR3 is 12 residues long. The CDR3 DNA reads as TGTGCCAGCAGTCCGTTAGATCAGCCCCAGCATTTT. This encodes CASSPLDQPQHF.

The rearrangement joins TRBV9 to TRBJ2-3, with TRBD2 matching 11 bases. There are 14 residues in the CDR3. Germline values: CDR1 SGDLS, CDR2 YYNGEE. The J segment lost 6 bases and the V segment lost 2 bases, leaving 2 bases of the junction unmatched. In DNA form, the CDR3 reads TGTGCCAGCAGCGTTAGCGGGAGGGAGGATACGCAGTATTTT. Its protein product is CASSVSGREDTQYF.

The rearrangement links TRBV30 to TRBJ1-1; unclear D gene. The V end was cut by 3 bases, the J end by 5 bases, with 13 bases between. Germline V gene sequence: CDR1 GTSNPN, CDR2 SVGIG (reference sequence). The CDR3 loop spans 13 amino acids. The CDR3 spells CAWSVERQTEAFF. CDR3 DNA sequence: TGTGCCTGGAGCGTAGAGCGTCAGACTGAAGCTTTCTTT.

This chain uses TRBV12-3 or TRBV12-4 with TRBJ2-3; D is perhaps TRBD1 (6 bases). Trimming stripped 6 bases from V and 5 bases from J, with 9 bases between. The length of the CDR3 is 12 residues. CDR3 sequence: CASSTGIDTQYF. The CDR3 coding sequence is TGTGCCAGCAGCACAGGGATAGATACGCAGTATTTT.

The chain recombines TRBV7-9 with TRBJ2-2, with 8 bases identical to TRBD1. The CDR3 is 16 amino acids. Losses at the gene ends were 2 bases for V and 4 bases for J; bases not matched to a gene: 6. Per germline, CDR1 SEHNR and CDR2 FQNEAQ (reference sequence). The CDR3 spells CASSLLGQVITGELFF. The CDR3 region has the DNA TGTGCCAGCAGCTTACTGGGACAGGTGATCACCGGGGAGCTGTTTTTT.

The chain links TRBV2 to TRBJ1-4, with D perhaps TRBD1 (6 bases). The V gene's germline CDR1 is SNHLY and CDR2 FYNNEI. V was pared by 6 bases and J by 5 bases, with 16 bases between. This CDR3 region has 15 residues. The DNA of the CDR3 is TGTGCCAGCAGAAAAGGGGGAAGGGGCAATGAAAAACTGTTTTTT. Translated, it gives CASRKGGRGNEKLFF.

The V gene is TRBV13, the J gene TRBJ2-3; 8 bases match TRBD2. V was pared by 1 base and J by 3 bases, with 12 bases of the junction left unmatched. This CDR3 has 18 amino acids. The V gene's germline CDR1 is PRHDT and CDR2 FYEKMQ (reference sequence). The CDR3 spells CASSLETRLAKVTDTQYF. The CDR3 DNA reads TGTGCCAGCAGCTTAGAGACGAGACTAGCGAAAGTTACAGATACGCAGTATTTT.

The chain has TRBV4-2 and TRBJ2-5; 12 bases are shared with TRBD2. The CDR3 contains 16 residues. CDR1 LGHNA and CDR2 YNFKEQ come from the germline V gene. V shed 4 bases and J 0 bases; nucleotides not matched to a gene: 3. The CDR3 bases are TGTGCCAGCAGCCCCACTAGCGGGAGGTACCAAGAGACCCAGTACTTC. Its protein is CASSPTSGRYQETQYF.

For the CDR3, the DNA is TGTGCCAGCAGTGGCTACAGGGTCAATCAGCCCCAGCATTTT. Residues: CASSGYRVNQPQHF. V usage is TRBV2 and J usage is TRBJ1-5, with D possibly matching TRBD1 (6 bases). Per the germline V gene, CDR1 is SNHLY and CDR2 is FYNNEI. This CDR3 is built from 14 residues. The V end lost 4 bases, the J end lost 3 bases, and 10 bases lay between the germline ends.

V is TRBV5-1 and J is TRBJ2-2, with D perhaps TRBD2 (5 bases). Germline lookup yields CDR1 SGHRS and CDR2 YFSETQ. The CDR3 has 15 amino acids. Trimming cost V 0 bases and J 4 bases, with 10 bases left between them. In DNA form, the CDR3 reads TGCGCCAGCAGCTTGGATCCCACTAGCACCGGGGAGCTGTTTTTT. Translated: CASSLDPTSTGELFF.

The rearrangement uses TRBV4-3 and TRBJ1-4; D is uncertain. In germline, CDR1 is LGHNA, CDR2 YSLEER. Trimming shortened V by 4 bases and J by 0 bases, and 9 bases separated the two germline ends. The CDR3 is 15 amino acids. The CDR3 DNA reads as TGCGCCAGCAGCCCCGGTCCTGCAACTAATGAAAAACTGTTTTTT. Translating it yields CASSPGPATNEKLFF.

V and J are TRBV6-5 and TRBJ1-1; no clear D gene. This CDR3 is 13 amino acids long. The germline CDR1 and CDR2 sequences are MNHEY and SVGAGI. Trimming cost V 5 bases and J 2 bases, with 9 bases left between them. The chain's CDR3 is CASSRGVNTEAFF. In nucleotides, the CDR3 is TGTGCCAGCAGTCGCGGTGTCAACACTGAAGCTTTCTTT.

The chain employs TRBV10-3 and TRBJ2-3; 8 nucleotides line up with TRBD2. Trimming took 10 bases from V and 3 from J; bases not matched to a gene: 15. CDR1 is ENHRY, CDR2 SYGVKD, per germline. This CDR3 comprises 16 residues. The CDR3 bases are TGTGCCACCTCCTACCTGCGGGAGGCCGGGACAGATACGCAGTATTTT. Translation gives CATSYLREAGTDTQYF.

The V and J genes are TRBV3-1 (or the pseudogene TRBV3-2) and TRBJ1-4, with D perhaps matching TRBD1 (5 bases). CDR3 length equals 13 residues. The V end lost 4 bases, the J end lost 2 bases, and 5 bases lay between the germline ends. Looked up from germline, CDR1 is LGHDT and CDR2 is YNNKEL (reference sequence). The CDR3 is CASSRQTNEKLFF. In DNA, the CDR3 is TGTGCCAGCAGCCGACAGACTAATGAAAAACTGTTTTTT.

The chain has TRBV29-1 and TRBJ2-4; TRBD2 might be the D (5 bases). V was shortened by 6 bases and J by 6 bases, with 12 bases between the two germline ends. Germline CDR1 and CDR2: SQVTM and ANQGSEA. The length of the CDR3 is 12 residues. The CDR3 here is CSVEVRPNIQYF. CDR3 sequence (DNA): TGCAGCGTGGAGGTACGGCCAAACATTCAGTACTTC.

This sequence joins TRBV19 and TRBJ1-1; weak D call: TRBD1 (5 bases). The germline V and J ends were trimmed by 8 bases and 4 bases, with 14 bases remaining between them. Germline CDR1 reads LNHDA; CDR2 reads SQIVND (reference sequence). There are 13 residues in the CDR3. CDR3 DNA sequence: TGTGCCAGTCACCGGGCCGGGGGCACTGAAGCTTTCTTT. Amino acids: CASHRAGGTEAFF.

This clone was observed a handful of times. V gene TRBV21-1 combines with J gene TRBJ1-4; whether TRBD1, the table's D call, matches the DNA was not checked. TRBV21-1 is reported as a pseudogene. The CDR3 totals 14 residues. The CDR3 sequence: CASSSHRGDEKLFF. CDR3 DNA sequence: TGTGCCAGCAGCTCCCACAGGGGGGATGAAAAACTGTTTTTT.